This is a list of T cell receptor beta chains from one sample in a study of blood T cell repertoires in COVID-19. Generated by immunoSEQ multiplex PCR, the TCRdb table keeps only in-frame clones and is missing some. The table has approximately 150,000 clones, around 80% seen once. The sample comprised peripheral blood. The receptor source for this set is a human donor with acute or convalescent COVID-19. The donor label of this sample is uncertain. The CDR3 runs from the conserved cysteine through the conserved F or W. Each record gives: J gene, V gene, clone size, D gene, CDR3 DNA, CDR3 protein. A D gene is named only where the DNA matches it firmly. For some rows the clone size is stated as once, few or many, or as a class when expanded; others skip it.

J gene: TRBJ2-6
V gene: TRBV5-1
clone size: -
D gene: -
CDR3 DNA: TGCGCCAGCAGCTTGGCTGGCAGGCGATTAGACTCTGGGGCCAACGTCCTGACTTTC
CDR3 protein: CASSLAGRRLDSGANVLTF

J gene: TRBJ2-5
V gene: TRBV5-4
clone size: -
D gene: TRBD2
CDR3 DNA: TGTGCCAGCAGCCCAAACGGACTAGATAAAGAGACCCAGTACTTC
CDR3 protein: CASSPNGLDKETQYF

J gene: TRBJ1-5
V gene: TRBV7-8
clone size: -
D gene: TRBD1
CDR3 DNA: TGTGCCAGCAGCTTAGGGGGGACAGGGAGTCTGCCCCAGCATTTT
CDR3 protein: CASSLGGTGSLPQHF

J gene: TRBJ2-3
V gene: TRBV13
clone size: -
D gene: TRBD2
CDR3 DNA: TGTGCCAGCAGCCCTGGACTAGCGACGGATACGCAGTATTTT
CDR3 protein: CASSPGLATDTQYF

J gene: TRBJ1-1
V gene: TRBV5-1
clone size: -
D gene: -
CDR3 DNA: TGCGCCAGCAGCTTGGGACGGGGGAACACTGAAGCTTTCTTT
CDR3 protein: CASSLGRGNTEAFF

J gene: TRBJ2-5
V gene: TRBV5-1
clone size: -
D gene: TRBD1
CDR3 DNA: TGCGCCAGCAGCCGCCCGGGACAGGGTAAAGAGACCCAGTACTTC
CDR3 protein: CASSRPGQGKETQYF

J gene: TRBJ1-2
V gene: TRBV5-1
clone size: -
D gene: TRBD1
CDR3 DNA: TGCGCCAGCAGCTTGGGACAGGGGAGCTATGGCTACACCTTC
CDR3 protein: CASSLGQGSYGYTF

J gene: TRBJ2-7
V gene: TRBV9
clone size: -
D gene: -
CDR3 DNA: TGTGCCAGCAGCGTAGAAGAGGGCTCCTACGAGCAGTACTTC
CDR3 protein: CASSVEEGSYEQYF

J gene: TRBJ1-2
V gene: TRBV27
clone size: once
D gene: TRBD1
CDR3 DNA: TGTGCCAGCCAACGCAGACAGGGCAGCTATGGCTACACCTTC
CDR3 protein: CASQRRQGSYGYTF

J gene: TRBJ2-2
V gene: TRBV5-1
clone size: -
D gene: -
CDR3 DNA: TGCGCCAGCAGCTTGACCGGGACACACCCTCCCGGGGAGCTGTTTTTT
CDR3 protein: CASSLTGTHPPGELFF

J gene: TRBJ1-4
V gene: TRBV15
clone size: -
D gene: -
CDR3 DNA: TGTGCCACCAGCCTTACAGGGAAGGGAGAAAAACTGTTTTTT
CDR3 protein: CATSLTGKGEKLFF

J gene: TRBJ1-4
V gene: TRBV2
clone size: few
D gene: -
CDR3 DNA: TGTGCCAGCAGTGAAGGCAGTACTAATGAAAAACTGTTTTTT
CDR3 protein: CASSEGSTNEKLFF

J gene: TRBJ1-5
V gene: TRBV6-1
clone size: -
D gene: TRBD1
CDR3 DNA: TGTGCCAGCAGTGCTAACAGGGGGCGGAATAGCAATCAGCCCCAGCATTTT
CDR3 protein: CASSANRGRNSNQPQHF

J gene: TRBJ1-6
V gene: TRBV30
clone size: -
D gene: -
CDR3 DNA: TGTGCCTGGAGCCCCGGGGGGAAGTCACCCCTCCACTTT
CDR3 protein: CAWSPGGKSPLHF